This TCR beta chain was found in a study of T cells after yellow fever vaccination. V lost 0 bases and J 4 bases, leaving 13 bases between the germline ends. The germline CDR1 and CDR2 sequences are SGHRS and YFSETQ. The CDR3 is 15 amino acids. In its sample, this clonotype was seen a few times. TCRdb reprocessed the 5' RACE reads via MiXCR and lists one record per CDR3 protein. The sample carries some 320,000 distinct CDR3 sequences, around 4.5% recorded once. V gene TRBV5-1 combines with J gene TRBJ1-1, with unresolved D. Source: PBMCs, taken 15 days after the yellow fever booster vaccination. This receptor was taken from a man younger than 35 who received the YFV17D yellow fever vaccine. The DNA of the CDR3 is TGCGCCAGCAGCTTGGAGGCAGGACCGAGCACTGAAGCTTTCTTT. Translating gives CASSLEAGPSTEAFF.